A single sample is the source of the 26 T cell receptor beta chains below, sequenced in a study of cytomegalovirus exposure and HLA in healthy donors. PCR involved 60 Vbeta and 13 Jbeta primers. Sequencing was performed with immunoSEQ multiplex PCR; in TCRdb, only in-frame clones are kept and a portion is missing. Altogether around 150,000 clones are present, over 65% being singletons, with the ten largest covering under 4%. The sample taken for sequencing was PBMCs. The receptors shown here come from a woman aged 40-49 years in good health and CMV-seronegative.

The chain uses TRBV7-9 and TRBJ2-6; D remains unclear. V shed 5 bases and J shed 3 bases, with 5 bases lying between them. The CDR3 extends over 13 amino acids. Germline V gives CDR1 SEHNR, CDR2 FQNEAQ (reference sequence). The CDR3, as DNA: TGTGCCAGCAGCCTTCGTGGGGCCAACGTCCTGACTTTC. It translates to CASSLRGANVLTF.

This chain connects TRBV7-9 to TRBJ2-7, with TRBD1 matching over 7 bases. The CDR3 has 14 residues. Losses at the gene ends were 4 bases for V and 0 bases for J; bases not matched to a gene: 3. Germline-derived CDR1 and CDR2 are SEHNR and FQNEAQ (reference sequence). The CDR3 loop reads CASSSRDSSYEQYF. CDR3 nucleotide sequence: TGTGCCAGCAGCTCCCGGGACAGCTCCTACGAGCAGTACTTC.

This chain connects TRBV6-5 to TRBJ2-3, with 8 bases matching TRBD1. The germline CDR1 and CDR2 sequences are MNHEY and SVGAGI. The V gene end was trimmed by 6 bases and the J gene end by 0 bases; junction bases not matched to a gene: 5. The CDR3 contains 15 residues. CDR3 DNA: TGTGCCAGCAGCACAGGGGGATCTAGCACAGATACGCAGTATTTT. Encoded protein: CASSTGGSSTDTQYF.

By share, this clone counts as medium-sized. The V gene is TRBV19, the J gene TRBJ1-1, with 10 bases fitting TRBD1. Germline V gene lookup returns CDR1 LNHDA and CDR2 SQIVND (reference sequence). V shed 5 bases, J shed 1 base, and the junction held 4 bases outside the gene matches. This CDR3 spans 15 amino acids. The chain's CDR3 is CASSPRTGGNTEAFF. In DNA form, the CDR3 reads TGTGCCAGTAGTCCTAGGACAGGGGGGAACACTGAAGCTTTCTTT.

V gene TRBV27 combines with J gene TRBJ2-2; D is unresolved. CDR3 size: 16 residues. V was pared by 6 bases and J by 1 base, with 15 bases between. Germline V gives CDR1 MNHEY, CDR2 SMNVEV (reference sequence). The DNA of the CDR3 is TGTGCCAGCAGGCTAACCGCGAACAGGAACACCGGGGAGCTGTTTTTT. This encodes CASRLTANRNTGELFF.

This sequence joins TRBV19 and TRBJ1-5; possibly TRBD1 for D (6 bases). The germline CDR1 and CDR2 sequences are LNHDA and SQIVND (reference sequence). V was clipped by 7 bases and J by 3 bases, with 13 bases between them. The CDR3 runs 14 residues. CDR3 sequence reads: CASMNRDYNQPQHF. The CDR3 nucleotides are TGTGCCAGTATGAACAGGGACTACAATCAGCCCCAGCATTTT.

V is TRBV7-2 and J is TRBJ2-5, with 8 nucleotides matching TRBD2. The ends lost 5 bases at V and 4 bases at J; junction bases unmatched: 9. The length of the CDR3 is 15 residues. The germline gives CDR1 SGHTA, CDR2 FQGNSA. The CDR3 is CASSPQVAGLETQYF. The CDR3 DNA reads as TGTGCCAGCAGCCCACAGGTAGCGGGATTAGAGACCCAGTACTTC.

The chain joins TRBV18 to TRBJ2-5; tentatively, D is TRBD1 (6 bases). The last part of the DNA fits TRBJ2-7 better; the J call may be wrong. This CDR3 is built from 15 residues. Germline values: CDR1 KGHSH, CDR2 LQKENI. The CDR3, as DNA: TGTGCCAGCTCACCCCGGCAGGGGCGCACCCACGAGCAGTACTTC. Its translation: CASSPRQGRTHEQYF.

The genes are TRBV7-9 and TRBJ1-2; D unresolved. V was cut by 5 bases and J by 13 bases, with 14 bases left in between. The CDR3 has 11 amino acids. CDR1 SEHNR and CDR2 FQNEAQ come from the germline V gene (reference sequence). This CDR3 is CASSHGPECTF. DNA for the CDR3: TGTGCCAGCAGCCATGGGCCGGAATGCACCTTC.

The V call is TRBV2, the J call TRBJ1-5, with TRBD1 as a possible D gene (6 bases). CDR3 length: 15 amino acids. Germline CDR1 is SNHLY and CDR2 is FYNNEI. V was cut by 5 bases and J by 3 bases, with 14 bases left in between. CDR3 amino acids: CASSTTGLDNQPQHF. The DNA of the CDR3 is TGTGCCAGCAGTACGACAGGTTTGGACAATCAGCCCCAGCATTTT.

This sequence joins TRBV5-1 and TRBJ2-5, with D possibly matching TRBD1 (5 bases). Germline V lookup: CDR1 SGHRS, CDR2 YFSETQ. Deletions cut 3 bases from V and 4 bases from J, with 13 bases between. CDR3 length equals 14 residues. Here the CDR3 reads CASSSGHLGETQYF. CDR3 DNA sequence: TGCGCCAGCAGCTCAGGACACCTTGGAGAGACCCAGTACTTC.

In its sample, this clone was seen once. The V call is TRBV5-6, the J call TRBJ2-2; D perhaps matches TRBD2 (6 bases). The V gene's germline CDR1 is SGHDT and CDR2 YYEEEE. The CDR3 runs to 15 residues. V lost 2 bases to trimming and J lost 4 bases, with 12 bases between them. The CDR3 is CASSFRGKGTGELFF. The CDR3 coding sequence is TGTGCCAGCAGCTTTCGGGGGAAGGGCACCGGGGAGCTGTTTTTT.

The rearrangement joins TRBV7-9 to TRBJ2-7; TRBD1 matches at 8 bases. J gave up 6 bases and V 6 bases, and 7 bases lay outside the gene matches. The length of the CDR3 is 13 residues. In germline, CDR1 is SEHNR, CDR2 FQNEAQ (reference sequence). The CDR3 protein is CASRRTGNFEQYF. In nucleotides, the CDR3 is TGTGCCAGCAGACGGACAGGGAATTTCGAGCAGTACTTC. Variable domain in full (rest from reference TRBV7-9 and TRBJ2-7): DTGVSQNPRHKITKRGQNVTFRCDPISEHNRLYWYRQTLGQGPEFLTYFQNEAQLEKSRLLSDRFSAERPKGSFSTLEIQRTEQGDSAMYLCASRRTGNFEQYFGPGTRLTVT.

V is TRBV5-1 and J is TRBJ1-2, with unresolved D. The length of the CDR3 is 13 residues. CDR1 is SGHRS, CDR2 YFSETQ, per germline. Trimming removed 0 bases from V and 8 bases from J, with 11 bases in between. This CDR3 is CASSLVGRGGYTF. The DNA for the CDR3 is TGCGCCAGCAGCTTGGTGGGCAGAGGGGGCTACACCTTC.

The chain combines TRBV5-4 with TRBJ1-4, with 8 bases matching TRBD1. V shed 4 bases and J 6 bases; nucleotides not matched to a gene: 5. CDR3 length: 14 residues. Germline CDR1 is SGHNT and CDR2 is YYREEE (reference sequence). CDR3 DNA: TGTGCCAGCAGCGCAGGGGGCGGGGATGAAAAACTGTTTTTT. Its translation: CASSAGGGDEKLFF. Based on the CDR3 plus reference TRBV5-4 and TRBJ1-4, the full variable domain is ETGVTQSPTHLIKTRGQQVTLRCSSQSGHNTVSWYQQALGQGPQFIFQYYREEENGRGNFPPRFSGLQFPNYSSELNVNALELDDSALYLCASSAGGGDEKLFFGSGTQLSVL.

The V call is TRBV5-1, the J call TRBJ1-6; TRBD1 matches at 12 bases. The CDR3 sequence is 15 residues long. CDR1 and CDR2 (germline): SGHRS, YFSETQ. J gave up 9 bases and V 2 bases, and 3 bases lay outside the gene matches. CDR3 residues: CASSFGDRGLSPLHF. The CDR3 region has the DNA TGCGCCAGCAGCTTTGGGGACAGGGGGCTTTCACCCCTCCACTTT.

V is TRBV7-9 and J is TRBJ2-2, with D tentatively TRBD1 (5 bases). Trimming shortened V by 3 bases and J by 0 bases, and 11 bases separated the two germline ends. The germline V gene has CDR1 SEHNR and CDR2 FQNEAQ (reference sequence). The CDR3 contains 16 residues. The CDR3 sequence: CASSLGPRANTGELFF. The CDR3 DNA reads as TGTGCCAGCAGCTTGGGGCCCAGGGCGAACACCGGGGAGCTGTTTTTT. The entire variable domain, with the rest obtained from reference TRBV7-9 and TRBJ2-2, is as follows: DTGVSQNPRHKITKRGQNVTFRCDPISEHNRLYWYRQTLGQGPEFLTYFQNEAQLEKSRLLSDRFSAERPKGSFSTLEIQRTEQGDSAMYLCASSLGPRANTGELFFGEGSRLTVL.

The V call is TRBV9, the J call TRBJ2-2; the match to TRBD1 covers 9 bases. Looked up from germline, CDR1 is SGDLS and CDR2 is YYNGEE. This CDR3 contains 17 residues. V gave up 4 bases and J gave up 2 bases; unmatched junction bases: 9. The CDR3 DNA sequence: TGTGCCAGCAGCCTATCAAGGACAGGGGCCAACACCGGGGAGCTGTTTTTT. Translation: CASSLSRTGANTGELFF.

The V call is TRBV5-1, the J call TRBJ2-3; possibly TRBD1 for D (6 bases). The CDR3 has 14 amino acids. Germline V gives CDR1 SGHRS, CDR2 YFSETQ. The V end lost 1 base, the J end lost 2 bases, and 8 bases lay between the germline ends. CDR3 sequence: CASSLSGDTDTQYF. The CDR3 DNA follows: TGCGCCAGCAGCTTGTCAGGGGACACAGATACGCAGTATTTT.

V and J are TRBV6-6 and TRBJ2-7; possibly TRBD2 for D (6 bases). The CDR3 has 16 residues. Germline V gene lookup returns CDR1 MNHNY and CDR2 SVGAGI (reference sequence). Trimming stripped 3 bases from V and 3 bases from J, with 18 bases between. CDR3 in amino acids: CASSYNRDFLNYEQYF. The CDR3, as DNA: TGTGCCAGCAGTTATAACCGGGACTTCTTAAACTACGAGCAGTACTTC.

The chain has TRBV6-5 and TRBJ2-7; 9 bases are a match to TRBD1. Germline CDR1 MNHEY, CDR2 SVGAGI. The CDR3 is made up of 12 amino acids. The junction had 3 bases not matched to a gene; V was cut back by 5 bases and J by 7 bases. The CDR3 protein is CASSTGGREQYF. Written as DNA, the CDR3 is TGTGCCAGCAGTACAGGGGGCAGGGAGCAGTACTTC.

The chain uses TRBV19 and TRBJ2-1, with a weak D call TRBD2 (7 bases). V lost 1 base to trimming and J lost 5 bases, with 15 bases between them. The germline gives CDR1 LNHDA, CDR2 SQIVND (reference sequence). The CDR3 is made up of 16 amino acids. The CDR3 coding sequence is TGTGCCAGTAGTATAGGCGTCGGGGGGCCTCACAATGAGCAGTTCTTC. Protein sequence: CASSIGVGGPHNEQFF.

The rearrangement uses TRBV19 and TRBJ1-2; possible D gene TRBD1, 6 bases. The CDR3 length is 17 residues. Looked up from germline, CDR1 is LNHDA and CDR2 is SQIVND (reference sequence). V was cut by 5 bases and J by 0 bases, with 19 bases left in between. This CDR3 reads CASSSQTGFQANYGYTF. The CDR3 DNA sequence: TGTGCCAGTAGTTCCCAGACAGGTTTCCAAGCTAACTATGGCTACACCTTC.

The DNA of the CDR3 is TGTGCCAGCAGCGCCCCAGGGATGACTGGAAACACCATATATTTT. Its translation: CASSAPGMTGNTIYF. The chain joins TRBV7-2 to TRBJ1-3; D may be TRBD1 (5 bases). The CDR3 spans 15 residues. Trimming stripped 5 bases from V and 2 bases from J, with 13 bases between. Per germline, CDR1 SGHTA and CDR2 FQGNSA.

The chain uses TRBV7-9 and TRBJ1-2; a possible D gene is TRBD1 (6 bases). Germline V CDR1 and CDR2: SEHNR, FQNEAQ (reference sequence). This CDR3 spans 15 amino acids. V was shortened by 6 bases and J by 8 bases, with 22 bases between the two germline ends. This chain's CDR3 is CASSSTGRDIRGYTF. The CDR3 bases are TGTGCCAGCAGTTCAACAGGGAGGGATATACGAGGCTACACCTTC.

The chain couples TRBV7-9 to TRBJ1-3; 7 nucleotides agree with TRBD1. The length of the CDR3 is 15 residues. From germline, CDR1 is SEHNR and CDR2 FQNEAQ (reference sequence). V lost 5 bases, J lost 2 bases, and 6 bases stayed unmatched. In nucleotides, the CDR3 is TGTGCCAGCAGCAAACAGGGGAGGCCTGGAAACACCATATATTTT. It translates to CASSKQGRPGNTIYF.